This TCR beta chain stems from a study of cytomegalovirus exposure and HLA in healthy donors. Notes on the study in general: Cytomegalovirus-associated status was assigned to some 160 TCR beta chains.

The CDR3 is made up of 14 amino acids. The germline CDR1 and CDR2 sequences are SGHDT and YYEEEE. V was cut by 0 bases and J by 3 bases, with 9 bases left in between. Researchers ran the PCR with 60 Vbeta and 13 Jbeta primers. Here immunoSEQ multiplex PCR was the method, and the copy in TCRdb shows in-frame clones only, minus some. The table has 150,000 to 200,000 clones, roughly 78% seen once. On this clone: Antigen: not known.

Input material: PBMCs. This receptor was obtained from a woman aged 40 to 50 in good health and CMV-seronegative. The chain links TRBV5-6 to TRBJ1-1, with D tentatively TRBD1 (6 bases). The CDR3 loop is CASSLGPGDTEAFF. The CDR3, as DNA: TGTGCCAGCAGCTTGGGGCCAGGGGACACTGAAGCTTTCTTT.